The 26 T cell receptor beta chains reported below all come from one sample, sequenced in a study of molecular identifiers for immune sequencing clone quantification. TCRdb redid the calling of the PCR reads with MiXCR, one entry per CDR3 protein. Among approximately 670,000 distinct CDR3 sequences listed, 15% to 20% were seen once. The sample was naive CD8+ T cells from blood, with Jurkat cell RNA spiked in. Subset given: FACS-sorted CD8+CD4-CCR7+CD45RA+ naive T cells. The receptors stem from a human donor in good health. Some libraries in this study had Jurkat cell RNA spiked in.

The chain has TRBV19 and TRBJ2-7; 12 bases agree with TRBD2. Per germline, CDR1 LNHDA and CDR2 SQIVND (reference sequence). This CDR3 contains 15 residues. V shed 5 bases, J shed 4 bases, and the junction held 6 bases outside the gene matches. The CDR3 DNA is TGTGCCAGTAGTGTAGGACTAGCGGGACAATACGAGCAGTACTTC. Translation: CASSVGLAGQYEQYF.

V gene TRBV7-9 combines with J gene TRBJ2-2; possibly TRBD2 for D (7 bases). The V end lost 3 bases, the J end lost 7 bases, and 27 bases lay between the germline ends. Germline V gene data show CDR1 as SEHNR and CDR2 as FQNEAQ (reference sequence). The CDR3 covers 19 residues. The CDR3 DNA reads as TGTGCCAGCAGCTTCGGTACCCTATCTGGGGGGGGCCCAGGCGGGGAGCTGTTTTTT. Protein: CASSFGTLSGGGPGGELFF.

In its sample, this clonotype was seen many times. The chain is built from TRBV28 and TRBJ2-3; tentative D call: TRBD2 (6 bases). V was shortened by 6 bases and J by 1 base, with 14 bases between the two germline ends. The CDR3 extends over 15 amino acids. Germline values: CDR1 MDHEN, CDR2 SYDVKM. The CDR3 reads CASSWGVGGTDTQYF. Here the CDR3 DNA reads TGTGCCAGCAGCTGGGGGGTAGGCGGCACAGATACGCAGTATTTT.

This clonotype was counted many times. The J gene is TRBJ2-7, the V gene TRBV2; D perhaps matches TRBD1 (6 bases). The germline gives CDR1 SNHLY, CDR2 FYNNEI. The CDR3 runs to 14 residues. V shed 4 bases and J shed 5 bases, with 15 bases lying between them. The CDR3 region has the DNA TGTGCCAGCAGTGTGGGCAGGGGAAGGGACGAGCAGTACTTC. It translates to CASSVGRGRDEQYF.

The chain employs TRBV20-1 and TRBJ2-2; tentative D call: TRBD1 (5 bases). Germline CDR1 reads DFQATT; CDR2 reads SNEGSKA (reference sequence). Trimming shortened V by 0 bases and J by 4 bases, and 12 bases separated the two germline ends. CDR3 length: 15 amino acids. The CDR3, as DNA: TGCAGTGCTAGAGATTGGAGACAGAGCACCGGGGAGCTGTTTTTT. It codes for CSARDWRQSTGELFF.

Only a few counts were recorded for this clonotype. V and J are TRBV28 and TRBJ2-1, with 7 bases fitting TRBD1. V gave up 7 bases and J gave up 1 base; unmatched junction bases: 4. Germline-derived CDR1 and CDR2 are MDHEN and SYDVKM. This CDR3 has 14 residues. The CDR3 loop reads CASNPDRSYNEQFF. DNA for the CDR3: TGTGCCAGCAACCCGGACAGGTCCTACAATGAGCAGTTCTTC.

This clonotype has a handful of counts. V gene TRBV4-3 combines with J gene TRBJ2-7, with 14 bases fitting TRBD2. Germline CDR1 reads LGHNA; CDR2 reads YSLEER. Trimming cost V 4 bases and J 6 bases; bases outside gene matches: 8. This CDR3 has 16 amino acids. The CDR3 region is CASSPEPGLAGVEQYF. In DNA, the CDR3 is TGCGCCAGCAGCCCCGAACCGGGACTAGCGGGAGTCGAGCAGTACTTC.

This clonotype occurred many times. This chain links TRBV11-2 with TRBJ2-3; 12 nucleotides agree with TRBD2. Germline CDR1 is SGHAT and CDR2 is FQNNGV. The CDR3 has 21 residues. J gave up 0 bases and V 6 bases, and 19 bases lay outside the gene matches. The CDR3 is CASSGFGRLLAGGPSTDTQYF. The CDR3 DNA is TGTGCCAGCAGTGGATTCGGGCGGCTCCTAGCGGGGGGGCCTAGCACAGATACGCAGTATTTT.

The CDR3 nucleotides read TGCAGTGCTAGAGATTGGGGGCAAACCTCGAGCACCGGGGAGCTGTTTTTT. Encoded protein: CSARDWGQTSSTGELFF. The chain carries TRBV20-1 and TRBJ2-2; D is perhaps TRBD1 (6 bases). V lost 0 bases and J lost 4, with 18 bases in between. The CDR3 sequence is 17 residues long. Germline assignment: CDR1 DFQATT and CDR2 SNEGSKA (reference sequence).

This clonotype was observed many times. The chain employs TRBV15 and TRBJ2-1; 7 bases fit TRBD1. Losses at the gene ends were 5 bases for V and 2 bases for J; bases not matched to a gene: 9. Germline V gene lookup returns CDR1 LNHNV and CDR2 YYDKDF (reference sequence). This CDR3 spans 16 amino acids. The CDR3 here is CATSGSGTDPYNEQFF. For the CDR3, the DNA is TGTGCCACCAGCGGATCCGGGACAGACCCCTACAATGAGCAGTTCTTC.

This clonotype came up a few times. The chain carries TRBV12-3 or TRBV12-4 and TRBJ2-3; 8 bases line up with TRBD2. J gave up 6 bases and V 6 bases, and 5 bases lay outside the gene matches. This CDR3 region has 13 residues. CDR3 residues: CASRPGLVDTQYF. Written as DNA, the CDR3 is TGTGCCAGCAGGCCGGGACTAGTGGATACGCAGTATTTT.

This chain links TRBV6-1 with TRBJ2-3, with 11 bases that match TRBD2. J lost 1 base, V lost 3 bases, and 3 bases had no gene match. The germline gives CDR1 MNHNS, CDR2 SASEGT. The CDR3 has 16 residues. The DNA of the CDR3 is TGTGCCAGCAGTGACCTAGCGGGGGGCCGCACAGATACGCAGTATTTT. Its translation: CASSDLAGGRTDTQYF.

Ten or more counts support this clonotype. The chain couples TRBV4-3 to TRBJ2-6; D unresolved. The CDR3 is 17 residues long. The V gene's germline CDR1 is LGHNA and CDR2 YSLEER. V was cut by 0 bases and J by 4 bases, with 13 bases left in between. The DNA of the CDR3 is TGCGCCAGCAGCCAAGACGCCGCCGTATCCGGGGCCAACGTCCTGACTTTC. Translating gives CASSQDAAVSGANVLTF.

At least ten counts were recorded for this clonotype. The CDR3 sequence is CASSLGGSQETQYF. DNA of the CDR3: TGTGCCAGCAGCTTAGGGGGCAGTCAAGAGACCCAGTACTTC. V and J are TRBV7-2 and TRBJ2-5; a possible D gene is TRBD1 (5 bases). The CDR3 sequence is 14 residues long. Germline assignment: CDR1 SGHTA and CDR2 FQGNSA. Trimming pared 1 base from V and 2 bases from J, leaving 8 bases between. The entire variable domain, with the rest obtained from reference TRBV7-2 and TRBJ2-5, is as follows: GAGVSQSPSNKVTEKGKDVELRCDPISGHTALYWYRQSLGQGLEFLIYFQGNSAPDKSGLPSDRFSAERTGGSVSTLTIQRTQQEDSAVYLCASSLGGSQETQYFGPGTRLLVL.

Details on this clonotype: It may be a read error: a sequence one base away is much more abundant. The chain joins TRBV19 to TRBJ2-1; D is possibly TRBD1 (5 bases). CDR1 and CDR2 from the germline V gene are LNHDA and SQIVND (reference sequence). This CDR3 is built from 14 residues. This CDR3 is CARSIEPSTGEQFF. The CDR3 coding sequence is TGTGCCAGGAGTATAGAACCCTCAACAGGTGAGCAGTTCTTC.

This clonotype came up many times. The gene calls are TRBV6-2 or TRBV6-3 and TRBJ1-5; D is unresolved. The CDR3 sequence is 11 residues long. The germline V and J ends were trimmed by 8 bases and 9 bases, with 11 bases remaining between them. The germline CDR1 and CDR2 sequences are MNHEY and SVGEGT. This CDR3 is CASDYPGPQHF. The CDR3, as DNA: TGTGCCAGCGATTATCCGGGGCCCCAGCATTTT.

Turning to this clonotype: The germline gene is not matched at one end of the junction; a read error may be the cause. As DNA, the CDR3 is TGTGCCAGCGGCCAGGGGGTCGTACAGGGGTTTCACACTGAAGCTTTCTTT. As protein: CASGQGVVQGFHTEAFF. J is TRBJ1-1 and V is TRBV3-1; 7 bases fit TRBD1. The CDR3 has 17 amino acids. Per germline, CDR1 LGHDT and CDR2 YNNKEL (reference sequence).

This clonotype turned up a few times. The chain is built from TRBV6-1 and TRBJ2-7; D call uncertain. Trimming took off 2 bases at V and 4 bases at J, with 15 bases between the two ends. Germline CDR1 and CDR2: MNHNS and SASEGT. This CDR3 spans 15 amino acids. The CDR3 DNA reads TGTGCCAGCAGTGAAACTGTACTTCGACGGTACGAGCAGTACTTC. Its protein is CASSETVLRRYEQYF.

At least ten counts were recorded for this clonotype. The CDR3 spells CASSKGQGVYEQYF. CDR3 in DNA: TGCGCCAGCAGCAAGGGACAGGGGGTCTACGAGCAGTACTTC. J is TRBJ2-7 and V is TRBV5-1; 11 bases are a match to TRBD1. After removal of 4 bases from V and 3 bases from J, the junction contained 3 bases not matched to a gene. CDR1 is SGHRS, CDR2 YFSETQ, per germline. The CDR3 sequence is 14 residues long.

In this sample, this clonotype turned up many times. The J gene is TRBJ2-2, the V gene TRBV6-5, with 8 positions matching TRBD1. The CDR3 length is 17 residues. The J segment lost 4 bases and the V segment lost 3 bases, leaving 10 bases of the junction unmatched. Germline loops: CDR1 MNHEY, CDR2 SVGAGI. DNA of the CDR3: TGTGCCAGCAGTTATAAGGACAGGGTCGTTGGCACCGGGGAGCTGTTTTTT. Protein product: CASSYKDRVVGTGELFF.

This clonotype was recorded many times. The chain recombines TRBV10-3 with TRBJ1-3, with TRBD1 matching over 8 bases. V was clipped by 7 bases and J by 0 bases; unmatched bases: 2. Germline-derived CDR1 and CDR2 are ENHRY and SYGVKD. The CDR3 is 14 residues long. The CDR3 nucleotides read TGTGCCATCAAGGACAGGGACTCTGGAAACACCATATATTTT. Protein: CAIKDRDSGNTIYF.

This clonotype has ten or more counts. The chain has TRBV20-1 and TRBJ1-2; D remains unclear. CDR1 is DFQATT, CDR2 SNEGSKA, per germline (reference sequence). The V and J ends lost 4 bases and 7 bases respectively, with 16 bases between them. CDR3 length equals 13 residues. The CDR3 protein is CSATTLILGGYTF. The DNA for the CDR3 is TGCAGTGCTACAACATTGATACTAGGTGGCTACACCTTC.

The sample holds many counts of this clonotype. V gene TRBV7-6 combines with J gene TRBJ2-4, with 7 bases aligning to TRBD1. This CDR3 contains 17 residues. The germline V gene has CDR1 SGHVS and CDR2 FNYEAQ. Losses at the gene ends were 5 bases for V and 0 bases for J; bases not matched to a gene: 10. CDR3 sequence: CASSIFGDRLAKNIQYF. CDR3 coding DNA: TGTGCCAGCAGCATCTTTGGGGACAGACTAGCCAAAAACATTCAGTACTTC.

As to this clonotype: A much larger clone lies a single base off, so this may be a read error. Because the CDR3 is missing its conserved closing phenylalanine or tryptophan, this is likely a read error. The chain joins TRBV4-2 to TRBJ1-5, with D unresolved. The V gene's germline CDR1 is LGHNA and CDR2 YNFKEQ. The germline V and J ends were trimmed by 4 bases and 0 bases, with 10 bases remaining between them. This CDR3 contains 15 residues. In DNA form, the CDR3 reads TGTGCCAGCAGCCCTGACACTAATAGCAATCAGCCCCAGCATTCT. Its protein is CASSPDTNSNQPQHS.

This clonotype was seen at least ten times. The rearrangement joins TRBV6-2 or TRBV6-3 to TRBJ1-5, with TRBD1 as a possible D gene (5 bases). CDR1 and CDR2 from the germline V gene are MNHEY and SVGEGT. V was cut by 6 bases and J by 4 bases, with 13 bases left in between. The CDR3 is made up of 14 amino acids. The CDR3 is CASSRDILNQPQHF. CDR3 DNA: TGTGCCAGCAGCAGGGATATCCTAAATCAGCCCCAGCATTTT.

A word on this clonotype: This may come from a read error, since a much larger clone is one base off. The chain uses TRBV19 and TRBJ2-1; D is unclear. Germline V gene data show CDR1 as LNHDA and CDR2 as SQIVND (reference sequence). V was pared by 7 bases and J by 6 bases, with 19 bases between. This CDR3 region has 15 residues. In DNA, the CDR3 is TGTGCCAGTAATCCCACTCCGAGGTCGGGCAATGAGCAGTTCTTC. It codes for CASNPTPRSGNEQFF.